The next 16 T cell receptor beta chains were all read from a single sample in a study of T cells in Graves' hyperthyroidism and ophthalmopathy. The TCR beta CDR3 regions underwent amplification using RNA transcripts as the source. The primer set for the first-round RT-PCR of the TCR CDR3 was HTBI. TCRdb reprocessed the multiplex PCR reads with MiXCR, giving one entry per CDR3 protein. The repertoire consists of 450,000 to 650,000 distinct CDR3 sequences, with 12% to 15% occurring once and the leading ten covering around 7%. The source material was blood. The receptor source for this set is a woman aged 18 to 35 with Graves' ophthalmopathy.

This clonotype was observed a handful of times. The J gene is TRBJ2-7, the V gene TRBV28; no firm D call. The germline V gene has CDR1 MDHEN and CDR2 SYDVKM. This CDR3 is 15 amino acids long. The V end lost 5 bases, the J end lost 0 bases, and 14 bases lay between the germline ends. CDR3: CASSLFLQSSYEQYF. The CDR3 DNA follows: TGTGCCAGCAGTCTCTTCCTCCAGAGCTCCTACGAGCAGTACTTC.

The V and J genes are TRBV27 and TRBJ2-3, with 11 bases lining up with TRBD1. V gave up 5 bases and J gave up 4 bases; unmatched junction bases: 5. The CDR3 consists of 15 residues. CDR1 is MNHEY and CDR2 is SMNVEV in the germline V gene (reference sequence). In DNA form, the CDR3 reads TGTGCCAGCAGTGCGCCGGGACAGGGGGCAGATACGCAGTATTTT. It codes for CASSAPGQGADTQYF.

This clonotype was found a few times. The chain joins TRBV6-1 to TRBJ1-6, with 8 nucleotides matching TRBD1. The germline V gene has CDR1 MNHNS and CDR2 SASEGT. V trimming: 1 base; J trimming: 9 bases; junction bases outside the gene matches: 5. This CDR3 comprises 15 residues. CDR3 nucleotides: TGTGCCAGCAGTGAAGGGACAGGGCATTTTTCACCCCTCCACTTT. Its translation: CASSEGTGHFSPLHF.

In this sample, this clonotype turned up many times. The chain couples TRBV29-1 to TRBJ2-5, with D maybe TRBD1 (5 bases). Germline CDR1 and CDR2: SQVTM and ANQGSEA. The CDR3 contains 13 residues. V gave up 7 bases and J gave up 5 bases, with 17 bases separating them. For the CDR3, the DNA is TGCAGCGCGGTTCAGGGCATCGGCGAGACCCAGTACTTC. It specifies CSAVQGIGETQYF.

This clonotype appeared many times. The rearrangement uses TRBV12-3 or TRBV12-4 and TRBJ2-2, with a weak D call TRBD2 (6 bases). Trimming cost V 8 bases and J 6 bases, with 22 bases left between them. There are 16 residues in the CDR3. This CDR3 is CASGWGVVGTPGELFF. The CDR3 DNA reads as TGTGCCAGCGGATGGGGGGTTGTTGGTACCCCCGGGGAGCTGTTTTTT.

This clonotype was recorded at least ten times. The chain couples TRBV12-3 or TRBV12-4 to TRBJ1-3; D is unresolved. This CDR3 is built from 14 residues. With 2 bases removed from V and 8 bases from J, the gap between germline ends came to 13 bases. The CDR3 here is CASSLWEGRDTIYF. The CDR3 DNA is TGTGCCAGCAGTTTATGGGAGGGTCGAGACACCATATATTTT.

This clonotype has a count of ten or more. The chain uses TRBV12-3 or TRBV12-4 and TRBJ1-1, with D perhaps matching TRBD1 (6 bases). The CDR3 length is 19 residues. Trimming left V 0 bases short and J 1 base short, with 21 bases between. CDR3 region: CASSLALGGALRGNTEAFF. CDR3 nucleotides: TGTGCCAGCAGTTTAGCGCTTGGGGGCGCCCTCAGGGGGAACACTGAAGCTTTCTTT.

This clonotype was counted between two and nine times. This chain connects TRBV11-1 to TRBJ2-3, with 9 bases fitting TRBD1. This CDR3 region has 15 residues. In germline, CDR1 is SGHAT, CDR2 FQDESV (reference sequence). The ends lost 5 bases at V and 2 bases at J; junction bases unmatched: 5. The CDR3 nucleotides read TGTGCCAGCAGCGCTGGGACAGGGCCCACAGATACGCAGTATTTT. It yields the protein CASSAGTGPTDTQYF.

This clonotype was detected ten times or more. The V gene is TRBV20-1, the J gene TRBJ2-1; D assignment may be TRBD1 or TRBD2 (5 bases each). Germline values: CDR1 DFQATT, CDR2 SNEGSKA (reference sequence). The CDR3 runs to 15 residues. Trimming removed 8 bases at V and 5 bases at J, with 22 bases between. In DNA form, the CDR3 reads TGCAGTTCCTCCCTAGTAGGGACGGTGAACAATGAGCAGTTCTTC. It yields the protein CSSSLVGTVNNEQFF.

The genes are TRBV4-1 and TRBJ1-5, with D uncertain. Germline V lookup: CDR1 MGHRA, CDR2 YSYEKL. This CDR3 contains 13 residues. V lost 0 bases and J lost 5, with 5 bases in between. The CDR3 coding sequence is TGCGCCAGCAGCCAAGAGAAGCATCAGCCCCAGCATTTT. It codes for CASSQEKHQPQHF.

V and J are TRBV5-6 and TRBJ2-3, with D perhaps being TRBD1 or TRBD2 (6 bases each). Trimming removed 0 bases at V and 4 bases at J, with 9 bases between. The CDR3 consists of 14 residues. Germline CDR1 and CDR2: SGHDT and YYEEEE. The chain's CDR3 is CASSLGGAPDTQYF. CDR3 nucleotide sequence: TGTGCCAGCAGCTTGGGGGGGGCCCCAGATACGCAGTATTTT.

A single count supports this clonotype. The chain couples TRBV15 to TRBJ2-3; 13 bases are shared with TRBD2. The germline CDR1 and CDR2 sequences are LNHNV and YYDKDF (reference sequence). CDR3 length: 16 amino acids. V lost 4 bases and J lost 5; bases outside the gene matches: 6. The CDR3: CATSITSGRAVDTQYF. As DNA, the CDR3 is TGTGCCACCAGCATAACTAGCGGGAGGGCCGTAGATACGCAGTATTTT. Full variable domain (outside the CDR3, taken from reference TRBV15 and TRBJ2-3): DAMVIQNPRYQVTQFGKPVTLSCSQTLNHNVMYWYQQKSSQAPKLLFHYYDKDFNNEADTPDNFQSRRPNTSFCFLDIRSPGLGDTAMYLCATSITSGRAVDTQYFGPGTRLTVL.

This clonotype was recorded once. The CDR3 DNA is TGTGCCACCAGCAATCGGGGCAGATCGAACACCGGGGAGCTGTTTTTT. It is translated as CATSNRGRSNTGELFF. This chain uses TRBV15 with TRBJ2-2; either TRBD1 or TRBD2 may supply D (5 bases each). Trimming took off 4 bases at V and 0 bases at J, with 12 bases between the two ends. The CDR3 extends over 16 amino acids. Germline values: CDR1 LNHNV, CDR2 YYDKDF (reference sequence).

The chain couples TRBV5-1 to TRBJ2-5; TRBD2 agrees at 8 bases. The germline CDR1 and CDR2 sequences are SGHRS and YFSETQ. The CDR3 totals 14 residues. The V gene end was trimmed by 4 bases and the J gene end by 7 bases; junction bases not matched to a gene: 9. This chain's CDR3 is CASSPPGGEVTQYF. The CDR3 DNA is TGCGCCAGCAGCCCGCCGGGAGGGGAGGTGACCCAGTACTTC.

This clonotype was observed at least ten times. V usage is TRBV28 and J usage is TRBJ1-5, with D maybe TRBD1 (5 bases). The CDR3 runs 18 residues. In germline, CDR1 is MDHEN, CDR2 SYDVKM. Trimming left V 4 bases short and J 4 bases short, with 23 bases between. Written as DNA, the CDR3 is TGTGCCAGCAGTTCAGCGGCTGGGGGGGGGGTAGCAAATCAGCCCCAGCATTTT. Amino acids: CASSSAAGGGVANQPQHF.

J is TRBJ1-2 and V is TRBV24-1; 9 bases match TRBD1. The CDR3 spans 19 residues. Germline CDR1 and CDR2: KGHDR and SFDVKD. V dropped 4 bases and J dropped 1; count of bases not matched to a gene: 15. Written as DNA, the CDR3 is TGTGCCACCAGTGACGAGGGACAGGGTAGATCGTCCGTTAACTATGGCTACACCTTC. As protein: CATSDEGQGRSSVNYGYTF.